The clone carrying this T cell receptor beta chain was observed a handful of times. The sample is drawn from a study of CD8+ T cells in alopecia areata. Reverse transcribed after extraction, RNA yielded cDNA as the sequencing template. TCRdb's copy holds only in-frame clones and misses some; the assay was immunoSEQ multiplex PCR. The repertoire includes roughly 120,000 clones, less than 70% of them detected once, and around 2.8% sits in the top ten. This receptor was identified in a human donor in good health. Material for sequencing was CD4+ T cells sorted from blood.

CDR3: CASSYQGAGEQPQHF. Written as DNA, the CDR3 is TGTGCCAGCAGTTACCAGGGGGCGGGTGAGCAGCCCCAGCATTTT. The V gene is TRBV27, the J gene TRBJ1-5, with 8 bases identical to TRBD1. The CDR3 is 15 amino acids. Germline V gives CDR1 MNHEY, CDR2 SMNVEV (reference sequence). V lost 4 bases, J lost 7 bases, and 9 bases stayed unmatched.